Below, 3 T cell receptor beta chains from the same sample are listed, as sequenced in a study of T cell repertoires in cytomegalovirus infection. TCRdb reanalysed the reads using MiXCR and keeps one entry per CDR3 protein. The sample has some 700,000 distinct CDR3 sequences, 35% to 45% seen once. Sequenced material: PBMCs. All receptors come from a human donor in good health (CMV status not recorded). Some clones in this sample may be carry-over from other donors' samples.

In its sample, this clonotype was seen a few times. The chain is built from TRBV4-1 and TRBJ1-1; D call uncertain. The CDR3 totals 14 residues. Germline assignment: CDR1 MGHRA and CDR2 YSYEKL. V was shortened by 6 bases and J by 1 base, with 12 bases between the two germline ends. In DNA, the CDR3 is TGCGCCAGCAGTACCTCTTCGGGGAACACTGAAGCTTTCTTT. Its protein is CASSTSSGNTEAFF.

CDR3 DNA sequence: TGTGCCAGCAGTGGGACACTTCAAGGTACTGAAAAACTGTTTTTT. As protein: CASSGTLQGTEKLFF. The V call is TRBV2, the J call TRBJ1-4, with D possibly TRBD1 on 5 matching bases. Trimming left V 4 bases short and J 7 bases short, with 16 bases between. Germline V CDR1 and CDR2: SNHLY, FYNNEI. The length of the CDR3 is 15 residues.

This clonotype was counted between two and nine times. V gene TRBV7-2 combines with J gene TRBJ2-2; 8 nucleotides match TRBD2. J lost 4 bases, V lost 7 bases, and 8 bases had no gene match. The CDR3 runs 15 residues. Per the germline V gene, CDR1 is SGHTA and CDR2 is FQGNSA. The CDR3 DNA reads as TGTGCCAGCACCCCGACCGGGAGGGGCACCGGGGAGCTGTTTTTT. This gives the protein CASTPTGRGTGELFF.